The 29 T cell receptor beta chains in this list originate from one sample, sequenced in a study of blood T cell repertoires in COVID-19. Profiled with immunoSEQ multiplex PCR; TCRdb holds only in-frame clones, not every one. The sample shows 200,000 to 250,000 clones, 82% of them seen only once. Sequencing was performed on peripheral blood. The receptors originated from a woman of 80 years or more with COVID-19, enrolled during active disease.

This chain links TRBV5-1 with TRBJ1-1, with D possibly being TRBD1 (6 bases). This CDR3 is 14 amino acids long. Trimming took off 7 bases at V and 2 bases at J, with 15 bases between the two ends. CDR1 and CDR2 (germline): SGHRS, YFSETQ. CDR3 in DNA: TGCGCCAGCGGACAACAGGGTGGAAACACTGAAGCTTTCTTT. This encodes CASGQQGGNTEAFF.

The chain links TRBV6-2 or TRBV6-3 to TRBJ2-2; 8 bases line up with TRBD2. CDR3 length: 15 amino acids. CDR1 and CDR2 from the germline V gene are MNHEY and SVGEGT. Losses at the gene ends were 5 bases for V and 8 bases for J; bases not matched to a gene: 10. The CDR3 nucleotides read TGTGCCAGCAGTCCACCGGGACTAGGGACGGGGGAGCTGTTTTTT. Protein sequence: CASSPPGLGTGELFF.

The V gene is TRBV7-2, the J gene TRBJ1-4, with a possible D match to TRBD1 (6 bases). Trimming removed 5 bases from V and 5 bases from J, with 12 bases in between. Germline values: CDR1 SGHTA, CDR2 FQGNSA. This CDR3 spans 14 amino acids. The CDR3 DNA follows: TGTGCCAGCAGCCCCGGGGGGGCAAATGAAAAACTGTTTTTT. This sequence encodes CASSPGGANEKLFF.

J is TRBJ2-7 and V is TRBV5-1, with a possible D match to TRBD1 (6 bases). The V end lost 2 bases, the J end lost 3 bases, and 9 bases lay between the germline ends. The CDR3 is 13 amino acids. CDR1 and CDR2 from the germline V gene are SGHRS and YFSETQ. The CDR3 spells CASSFLGGYEQYF. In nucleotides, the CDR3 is TGCGCCAGCAGCTTCCTAGGGGGCTACGAGCAGTACTTC.

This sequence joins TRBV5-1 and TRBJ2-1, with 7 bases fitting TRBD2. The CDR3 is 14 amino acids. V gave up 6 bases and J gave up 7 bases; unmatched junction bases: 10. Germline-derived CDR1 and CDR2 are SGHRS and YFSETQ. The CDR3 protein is CASKREGRRNEQFF. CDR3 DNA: TGCGCCAGCAAAAGGGAGGGCAGGCGGAATGAGCAGTTCTTC.

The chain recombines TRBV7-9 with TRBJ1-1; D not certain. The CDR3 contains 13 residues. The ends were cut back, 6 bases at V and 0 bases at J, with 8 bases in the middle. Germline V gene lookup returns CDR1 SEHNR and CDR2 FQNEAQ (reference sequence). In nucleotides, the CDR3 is TGTGCCAGCAGACTAGCTCTGAACACTGAAGCTTTCTTT. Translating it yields CASRLALNTEAFF.

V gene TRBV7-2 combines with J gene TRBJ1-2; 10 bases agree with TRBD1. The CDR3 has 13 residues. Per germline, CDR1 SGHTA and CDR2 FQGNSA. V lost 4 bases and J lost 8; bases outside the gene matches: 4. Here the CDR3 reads CASSYDRGPGYTF. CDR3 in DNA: TGTGCCAGCAGCTACGACAGGGGGCCCGGCTACACCTTC.

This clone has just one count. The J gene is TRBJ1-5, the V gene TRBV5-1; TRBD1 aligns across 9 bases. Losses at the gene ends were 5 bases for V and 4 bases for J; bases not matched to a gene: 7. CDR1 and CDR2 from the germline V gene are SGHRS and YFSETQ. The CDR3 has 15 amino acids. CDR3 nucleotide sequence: TGCGCCAGCAGTCCGGGGACAGGGCTTAATCAGCCCCAGCATTTT. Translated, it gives CASSPGTGLNQPQHF. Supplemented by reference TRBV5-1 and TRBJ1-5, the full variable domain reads KAGVTQTPRYLIKTRGQQVTLSCSPISGHRSVSWYQQTPGQGLQFLFEYFSETQRNKGNFPGRFSGRQFSNSRSEMNVSTLELGDSALYLCASSPGTGLNQPQHFGDGTRLSIL.

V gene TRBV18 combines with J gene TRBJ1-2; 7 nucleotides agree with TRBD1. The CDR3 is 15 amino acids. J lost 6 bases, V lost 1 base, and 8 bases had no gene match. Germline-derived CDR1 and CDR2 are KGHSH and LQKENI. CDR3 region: CASSPQGGGLDGYTF. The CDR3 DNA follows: TGTGCCAGCTCACCACAAGGGGGCGGATTAGATGGCTACACCTTC. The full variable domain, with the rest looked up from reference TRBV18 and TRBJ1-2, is NAGVMQNPRHLVRRRGQEARLRCSPMKGHSHVYWYRQLPEEGLKFMVYLQKENIIDESGMPKERFSAEFPKEGPSILRIQQVVRGDSAAYFCASSPQGGGLDGYTFGSGTRLTVV.

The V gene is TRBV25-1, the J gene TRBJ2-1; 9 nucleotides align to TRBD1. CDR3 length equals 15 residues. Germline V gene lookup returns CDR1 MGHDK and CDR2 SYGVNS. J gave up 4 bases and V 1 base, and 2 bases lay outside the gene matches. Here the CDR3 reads CASSESGTGYNEQFF. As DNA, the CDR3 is TGTGCCAGCAGTGAATCAGGGACAGGGTACAATGAGCAGTTCTTC.

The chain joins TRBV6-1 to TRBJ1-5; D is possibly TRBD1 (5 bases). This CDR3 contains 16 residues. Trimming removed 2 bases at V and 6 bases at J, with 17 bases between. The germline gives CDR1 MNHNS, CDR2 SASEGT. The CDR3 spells CASSEPSWGVGQPQHF. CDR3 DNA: TGTGCCAGCAGTGAACCCAGTTGGGGGGTCGGTCAGCCCCAGCATTTT.

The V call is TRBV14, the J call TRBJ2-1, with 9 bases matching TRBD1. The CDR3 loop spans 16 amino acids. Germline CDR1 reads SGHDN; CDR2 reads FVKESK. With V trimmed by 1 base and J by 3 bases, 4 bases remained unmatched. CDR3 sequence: CASSQGGTGNYNEQFF. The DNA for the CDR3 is TGTGCCAGCAGCCAAGGAGGGACAGGGAACTACAATGAGCAGTTCTTC.

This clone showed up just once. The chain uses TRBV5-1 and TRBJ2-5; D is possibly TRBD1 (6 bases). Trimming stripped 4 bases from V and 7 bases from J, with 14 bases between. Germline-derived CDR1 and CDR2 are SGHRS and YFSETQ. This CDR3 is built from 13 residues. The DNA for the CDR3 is TGCGCCAGCAGCCCTGGGGGCGTTGGGACCCAGTACTTC. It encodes CASSPGGVGTQYF.

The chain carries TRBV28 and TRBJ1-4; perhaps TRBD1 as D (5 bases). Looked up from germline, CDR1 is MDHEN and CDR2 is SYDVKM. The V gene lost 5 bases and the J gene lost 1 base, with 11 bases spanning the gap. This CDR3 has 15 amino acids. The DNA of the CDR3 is TGTGCCAGCAGTGGGGGGGGGATAACTAATGAAAAACTGTTTTTT. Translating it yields CASSGGGITNEKLFF.

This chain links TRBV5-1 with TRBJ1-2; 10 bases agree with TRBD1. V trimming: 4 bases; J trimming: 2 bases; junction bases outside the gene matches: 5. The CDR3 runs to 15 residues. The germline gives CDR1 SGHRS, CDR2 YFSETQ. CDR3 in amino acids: CASSGGTGDNYGYTF. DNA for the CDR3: TGCGCCAGCAGCGGCGGGACAGGGGACAACTATGGCTACACCTTC.

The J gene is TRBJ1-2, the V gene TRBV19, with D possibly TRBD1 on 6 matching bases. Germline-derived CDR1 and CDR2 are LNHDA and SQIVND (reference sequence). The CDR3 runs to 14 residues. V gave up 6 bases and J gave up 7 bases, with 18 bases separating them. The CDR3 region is CASSRGGLSSGYTF. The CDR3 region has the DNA TGTGCCAGTAGCCGGGGGGGCCTCAGCTCTGGCTACACCTTC.

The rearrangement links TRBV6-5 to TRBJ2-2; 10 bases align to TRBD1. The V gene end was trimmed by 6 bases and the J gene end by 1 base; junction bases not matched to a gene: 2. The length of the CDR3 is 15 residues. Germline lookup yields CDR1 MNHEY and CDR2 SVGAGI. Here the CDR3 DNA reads TGTGCCAGCAGGGGGGACAGGGGGAACACCGGGGAGCTGTTTTTT. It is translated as CASRGDRGNTGELFF.

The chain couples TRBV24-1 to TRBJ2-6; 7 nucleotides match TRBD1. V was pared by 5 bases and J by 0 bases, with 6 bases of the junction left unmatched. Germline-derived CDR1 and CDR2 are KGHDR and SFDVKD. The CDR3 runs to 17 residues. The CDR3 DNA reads TGTGCCACCAGTGGGACAGGCGGGTCCTCTGGGGCCAACGTCCTGACTTTC. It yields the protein CATSGTGGSSGANVLTF.

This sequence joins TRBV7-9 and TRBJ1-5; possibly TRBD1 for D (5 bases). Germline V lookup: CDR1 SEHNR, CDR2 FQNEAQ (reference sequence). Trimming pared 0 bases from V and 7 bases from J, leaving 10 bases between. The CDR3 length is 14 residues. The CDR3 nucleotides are TGTGCCAGCAGCTTAGCCAGGGATCGGCAGCCCCAGCATTTT. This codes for CASSLARDRQPQHF.

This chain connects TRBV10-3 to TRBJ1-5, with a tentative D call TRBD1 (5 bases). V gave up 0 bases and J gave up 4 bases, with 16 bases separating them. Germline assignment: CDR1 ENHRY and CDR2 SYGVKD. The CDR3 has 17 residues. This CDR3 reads CAISESETAHPNQPQHF. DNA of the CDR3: TGTGCCATCAGTGAGTCGGAGACAGCTCATCCGAATCAGCCCCAGCATTTT.

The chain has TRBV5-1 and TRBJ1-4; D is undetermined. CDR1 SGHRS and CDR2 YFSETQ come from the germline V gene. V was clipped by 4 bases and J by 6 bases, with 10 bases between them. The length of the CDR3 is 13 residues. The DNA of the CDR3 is TGCGCCAGCAGCCCCAGACTTGATGAAAAACTGTTTTTT. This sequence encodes CASSPRLDEKLFF.

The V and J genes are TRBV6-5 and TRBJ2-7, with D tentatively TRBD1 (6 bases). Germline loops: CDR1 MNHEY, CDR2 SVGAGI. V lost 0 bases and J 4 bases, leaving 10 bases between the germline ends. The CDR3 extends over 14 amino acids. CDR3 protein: CASSYSRGSYEQYF. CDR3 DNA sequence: TGTGCCAGCAGTTACTCGAGGGGGAGTTACGAGCAGTACTTC.

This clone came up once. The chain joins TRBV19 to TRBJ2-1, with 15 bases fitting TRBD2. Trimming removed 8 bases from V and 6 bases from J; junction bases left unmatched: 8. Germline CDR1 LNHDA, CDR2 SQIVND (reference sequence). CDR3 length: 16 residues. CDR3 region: CASRRTSGRVSNEQFF. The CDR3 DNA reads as TGTGCCAGTCGGAGGACTAGCGGGAGGGTTAGCAATGAGCAGTTCTTC.

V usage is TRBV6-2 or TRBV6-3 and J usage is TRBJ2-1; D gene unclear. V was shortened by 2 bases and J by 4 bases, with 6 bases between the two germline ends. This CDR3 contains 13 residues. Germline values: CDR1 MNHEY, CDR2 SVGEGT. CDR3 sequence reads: CASSYRVYNEQFF. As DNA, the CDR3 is TGTGCCAGCAGTTACAGAGTATACAATGAGCAGTTCTTC.

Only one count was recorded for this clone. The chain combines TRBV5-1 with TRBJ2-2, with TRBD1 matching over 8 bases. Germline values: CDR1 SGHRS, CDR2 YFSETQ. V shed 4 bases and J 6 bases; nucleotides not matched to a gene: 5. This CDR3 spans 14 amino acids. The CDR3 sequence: CASSPRTGPGELFF. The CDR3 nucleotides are TGCGCCAGCAGCCCCCGGACAGGGCCCGGGGAGCTGTTTTTT.

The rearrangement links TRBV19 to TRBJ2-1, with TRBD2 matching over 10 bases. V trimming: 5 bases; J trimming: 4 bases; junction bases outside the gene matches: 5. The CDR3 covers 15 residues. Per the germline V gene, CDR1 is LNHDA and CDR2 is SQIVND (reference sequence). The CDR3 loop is CASSPTSGIYNEQFF. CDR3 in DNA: TGTGCCAGTAGTCCCACTAGCGGGATTTACAATGAGCAGTTCTTC.

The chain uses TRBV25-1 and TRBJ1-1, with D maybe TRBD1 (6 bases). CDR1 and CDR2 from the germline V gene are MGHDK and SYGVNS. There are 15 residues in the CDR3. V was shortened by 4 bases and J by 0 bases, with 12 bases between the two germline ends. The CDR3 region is CASSANRVMNTEAFF. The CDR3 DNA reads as TGTGCCAGCAGTGCCAACAGGGTCATGAACACTGAAGCTTTCTTT.

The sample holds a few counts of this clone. Here the CDR3 DNA reads TGCGCCAGCAGCGGAACAGGGGAAGGCGAGCAGTACTTC. Translating it yields CASSGTGEGEQYF. The chain is built from TRBV5-1 and TRBJ2-7, with 7 positions matching TRBD1. CDR3 length equals 13 residues. From germline, CDR1 is SGHRS and CDR2 YFSETQ. The trim removed 4 bases at V and 6 bases at J, leaving 7 bases unmatched.

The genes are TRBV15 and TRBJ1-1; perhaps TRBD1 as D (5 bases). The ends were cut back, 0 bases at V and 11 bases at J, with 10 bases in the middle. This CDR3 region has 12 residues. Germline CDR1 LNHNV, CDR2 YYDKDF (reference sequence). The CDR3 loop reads CATSRELAGAFF. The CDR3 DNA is TGTGCCACCAGCAGAGAATTGGCAGGGGCTTTCTTT.